This TCR beta chain was sequenced during a study of CD8+ T cells in alopecia areata. A remark on this clone: As yet, its antigen is unknown.

Isolated RNA was reverse transcribed into cDNA used as the sequencing template. Repertoires were generated with immunoSEQ multiplex PCR, while TCRdb's copy carries only in-frame clones and drops some. The sample includes approximately 120,000 clones, roughly 50% of them seen just once. Study-wide points: Mouse data revealed clearer TCR sharing than patient data did, a gap possibly tied to HLA. Relative to normal scalp, lesional scalp, especially alopecia totalis/universalis, showed higher clonality.

Lesional scalp punch biopsies and peripheral blood came from alopecia areata patients. Isolation of CD4+ and CD8+ T cells from PBMCs was achieved by sorting. J was trimmed by 0 bases and V by 5 bases; bases with no gene match: 7. The CDR3 is 18 residues long. The V gene's germline CDR1 is MNHEY and CDR2 SMNVEV (reference sequence). This clonotype was sampled from a human donor with alopecia areata. V and J are TRBV27 and TRBJ2-6, with TRBD2 matching over 10 bases. Sequenced: NKG2D-low CD8+ T cells sorted from blood. CDR3: CASSLTTSGYSGANVLTF. CDR3 DNA sequence: TGTGCCAGCAGTCTTACGACTAGCGGGTACTCTGGGGCCAACGTCCTGACTTTC.